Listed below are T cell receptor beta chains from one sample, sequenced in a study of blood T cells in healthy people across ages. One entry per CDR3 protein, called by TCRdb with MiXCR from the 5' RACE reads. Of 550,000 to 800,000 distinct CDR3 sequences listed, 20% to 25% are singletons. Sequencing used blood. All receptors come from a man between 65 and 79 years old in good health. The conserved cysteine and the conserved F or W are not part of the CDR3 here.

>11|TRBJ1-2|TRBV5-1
ASSPGQGSGYT
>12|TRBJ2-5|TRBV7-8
ASSTQTVQETQY
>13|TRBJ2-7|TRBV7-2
ASSEQGAQYNEQY
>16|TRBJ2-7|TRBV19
ASSIVPGRAEASYEQY
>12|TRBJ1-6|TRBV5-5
ASSFRTENSPLH
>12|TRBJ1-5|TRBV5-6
ASSLGSVDQPQH
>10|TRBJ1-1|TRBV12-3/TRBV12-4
ASRPQRREAF
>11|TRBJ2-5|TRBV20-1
SARASGFETQY
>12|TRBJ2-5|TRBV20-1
SASVSGAQETQY
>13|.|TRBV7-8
ASSKGTDRGLEQF